Sequencing of this T cell receptor beta chain was carried out in a study of blood T cell repertoires in COVID-19. Study at large: From the United States, Italy and Spain came samples of acute and convalescent COVID-19. Sources were T cells, B-cell-depleted T cells, or PBMCs; the material itself was cDNA or gDNA.

Germline CDR1 reads SGHVS; CDR2 reads FQNEAQ. V dropped 1 base and J dropped 8; count of bases not matched to a gene: 9. The CDR3 length is 16 residues. Authors' processing steps: The authors estimated nucleated cell counts from reference gene primer amplification. TCRdb's table, derived via immunoSEQ multiplex PCR, lists solely in-frame clones and lacks some. That table furnishes V, J and clone size, whereas the DNA furnished D and trimming. The sample comprises 140,000 to 150,000 clones, roughly 84% of which are singletons, and around 5.4% rests with the top ten. Each participant's cohort was designated according to participant-reported clinical history.

Material for sequencing was PBMCs or T cells enriched from blood (not recorded which). The chain recombines TRBV7-8 with TRBJ2-2; TRBD2 matches at 8 bases. The TCR was taken from a woman aged 50 to 60 who had been exposed to COVID-19. As DNA, the CDR3 is TGTGCCAGCAGCTTAGGTGGCGGGGGGCCCCAGGGGGAGCTGTTTTTT. Amino acids: CASSLGGGGPQGELFF.